These 32 T cell receptor beta chains were sequenced from one sample in a study of shared clonotypes between healthy human individuals. The protocol was immunoSEQ multiplex PCR, while the TCRdb copy is restricted to in-frame clones and leaves out a portion. Here the sample spans fewer than 600,000 clones, 79% being singletons. The sample was PBMCs. The receptors shown here come from a woman in her thirties or forties in good health. Some clones in this sample may be carry-over from other donors' samples.

This clone came up a few times. V usage is TRBV28 and J usage is TRBJ2-1, with 10 bases lining up with TRBD2. Germline lookup yields CDR1 MDHEN and CDR2 SYDVKM. The CDR3 has 15 residues. Unmatched junction bases numbered 12, after V lost 7 bases and J lost 9 bases. The CDR3 DNA sequence: TGTGCCAGCAAAGCTAGCGGGAGTAGTAAAGGTGAGCAGTTCTTC. Its translation: CASKASGSSKGEQFF.

The rearrangement links TRBV28 to TRBJ1-5; D is ambiguous. The germline gives CDR1 MDHEN, CDR2 SYDVKM. The CDR3 has 15 residues. The V and J ends lost 4 bases and 1 base respectively, with 11 bases between them. This CDR3 is CASSYLPRSNQPQHF. CDR3 sequence (DNA): TGTGCCAGCAGTTATTTACCCCGAAGCAATCAGCCCCAGCATTTT.

The gene calls are TRBV7-2 and TRBJ2-5; 12 bases agree with TRBD2. This CDR3 comprises 15 residues. The germline V gene encodes CDR1 SGHTA and CDR2 FQGNSA. The V and J ends lost 5 bases and 6 bases, in that order; junction bases with no gene match: 7. The CDR3 DNA is TGTGCCAGCAGCGGAGGACTAGCGGGAATGAAGACCCAGTACTTC. It encodes CASSGGLAGMKTQYF.

This chain uses TRBV7-3 with TRBJ2-1; 9 bases map to TRBD2. Losses at the gene ends were 5 bases for V and 5 bases for J; bases not matched to a gene: 13. The CDR3 totals 17 residues. Germline V gene lookup returns CDR1 SGHTA and CDR2 FQGTGA. In DNA, the CDR3 is TGTGCCAGCAGCCTCATTCCCCGCCCTAGCGGGAACAATGAGCAGTTCTTC. It specifies CASSLIPRPSGNNEQFF.

This clone was observed a single time. CDR3 nucleotides: TGCGCCAGCAGAGGACAGGTCGACTCCTACGAGCAGTACTTC. It is translated as CASRGQVDSYEQYF. V usage is TRBV10-2 and J usage is TRBJ2-7, with TRBD1 matching 7 bases. Germline loops: CDR1 WSHSY, CDR2 SAAADI. The J segment lost 0 bases and the V segment lost 6 bases, leaving 5 bases of the junction unmatched. The CDR3 runs to 14 residues.

This clone is a singleton in its sample. The genes are TRBV2 and TRBJ2-5; 10 positions agree with TRBD1. Germline loops: CDR1 SNHLY, CDR2 FYNNEI. The CDR3 covers 13 residues. V gave up 9 bases and J gave up 5 bases; unmatched junction bases: 6. The CDR3: CASPGQGWETQYF. The CDR3 DNA sequence: TGTGCCAGTCCGGGACAGGGGTGGGAGACCCAGTACTTC.

V gene TRBV6-6 combines with J gene TRBJ1-1; the D gene is possibly TRBD1 (5 bases). The germline gives CDR1 MNHNY, CDR2 SVGAGI (reference sequence). The V end lost 6 bases, the J end lost 0 bases, and 5 bases lay between the germline ends. The CDR3 is 12 residues long. CDR3 amino acids: CASRGVNTEAFF. The CDR3 bases are TGTGCCAGCAGAGGGGTGAACACTGAAGCTTTCTTT.

V gene TRBV7-6 combines with J gene TRBJ2-5; a possible D gene is TRBD2 (5 bases). CDR1 is SGHVS and CDR2 is FNYEAQ in the germline V gene. The CDR3 has 16 amino acids. V was trimmed by 6 bases and J by 5 bases, leaving 22 bases between them. CDR3 nucleotides: TGTGCCAGCAGGTCAATAAGTGGGCGGAGGTCGGAGACCCAGTACTTC. Its translation: CASRSISGRRSETQYF. Drawing the rest from reference TRBV7-6 and TRBJ2-5, the complete variable domain is GAGVSQSPRYKVTKRGQDVALRCDPISGHVSLYWYRQALGQGPEFLTYFNYEAQQDKSGLPNDRFSAERPEGSISTLTIQRTEQRDSAMYRCASRSISGRRSETQYFGPGTRLLVL.

This clone was counted between two and nine times. The CDR3 is CASSFIGNTEAFF. The DNA of the CDR3 is TGTGCCAGCAGCTTCATAGGTAACACTGAAGCTTTCTTT. The chain has TRBV7-9 and TRBJ1-1; D gene unclear. The germline CDR1 and CDR2 sequences are SEHNR and FQNEAQ (reference sequence). V was shortened by 3 bases and J by 2 bases, with 7 bases between the two germline ends. This CDR3 has 13 amino acids.

To note about this clone: The same CDR3 arises from other DNA sequences in this sample as well. The J gene is TRBJ2-7, the V gene TRBV5-1; D not resolved. Deletions cut 3 bases from V and 3 bases from J, with 7 bases between. The CDR3 spans 12 residues. Germline V gives CDR1 SGHRS, CDR2 YFSETQ. CDR3 residues: CASSSSSYEQYF. As DNA, the CDR3 is TGCGCCAGCAGCTCATCTAGCTACGAGCAGTACTTC.

The table lists this clone with a count of one. This chain connects TRBV15 to TRBJ2-5; D is unclear. The V gene lost 0 bases and the J gene lost 5 bases, with 13 bases spanning the gap. CDR3 length: 15 residues. Germline-derived CDR1 and CDR2 are LNHNV and YYDKDF (reference sequence). CDR3 sequence: CATSRDTGLGETQYF. The CDR3 DNA follows: TGTGCCACCAGCAGAGACACGGGTTTAGGGGAGACCCAGTACTTC.

The chain combines TRBV10-3 with TRBJ2-7; D is uncertain. Germline CDR1 and CDR2: ENHRY and SYGVKD. The germline V and J ends were trimmed by 3 bases and 0 bases, with 18 bases remaining between them. The CDR3 is made up of 17 amino acids. CDR3 coding DNA: TGTGCCATCAGTGACTCGCCGTTGTCAGCGTCCTCCTACGAGCAGTACTTC. This sequence encodes CAISDSPLSASSYEQYF.

V gene TRBV29-1 combines with J gene TRBJ2-4, with 8 positions matching TRBD1. CDR3 length: 16 residues. V shed 6 bases, J shed 2 bases, and the junction held 12 bases outside the gene matches. Germline V CDR1 and CDR2: SQVTM, ANQGSEA. CDR3 region: CSVTDRVDSTKNIQYF. CDR3 coding DNA: TGCAGCGTAACGGACAGGGTGGATTCTACCAAAAACATTCAGTACTTC. The full variable domain, rest sourced from reference TRBV29-1 and TRBJ2-4, is SAVISQKPSRDICQRGTSLTIQCQVDSQVTMMFWYRQQPGQSLTLIATANQGSEATYESGFVIDKFPISRPNLTFSTLTVSNMSPEDSSIYLCSVTDRVDSTKNIQYFGAGTRLSVL.

The J gene is TRBJ2-1, the V gene TRBV7-3; D is unclear. Germline loops: CDR1 SGHTA, CDR2 FQGTGA. V lost 5 bases and J lost 6, with 11 bases in between. This CDR3 region has 13 residues. CDR3 in DNA: TGTGCCAGCAGCCCCACTCCCAGCAATGAGCAGTTCTTC. As protein: CASSPTPSNEQFF.

The genes are TRBV6-1 and TRBJ2-3; the D gene is possibly TRBD2 (5 bases). The CDR3 is 15 residues long. Deletions cut 3 bases from V and 0 bases from J, with 10 bases between. In germline, CDR1 is MNHNS, CDR2 SASEGT. CDR3 sequence: CASSEVGASTDTQYF. In nucleotides, the CDR3 is TGTGCCAGCAGTGAGGTGGGAGCGAGCACAGATACGCAGTATTTT.

This chain links TRBV6-4 with TRBJ2-1; TRBD2 aligns across 10 bases. J was trimmed by 3 bases and V by 6 bases; bases with no gene match: 5. Germline CDR1 MRHNA, CDR2 SNTAGT. There are 15 residues in the CDR3. CDR3 amino acids: CASSPTSGYYNEQFF. CDR3 DNA: TGTGCCAGCAGCCCGACTAGCGGGTACTACAATGAGCAGTTCTTC.

V and J are TRBV7-9 and TRBJ2-5; D may be TRBD2 (7 bases). The CDR3 loop spans 18 amino acids. V was pared by 5 bases and J by 4 bases, with 26 bases between. Germline V gene lookup returns CDR1 SEHNR and CDR2 FQNEAQ (reference sequence). This CDR3 is CASSRWRGLGRGGETQYF. The CDR3 bases are TGTGCCAGCAGCCGCTGGCGGGGGTTAGGCAGGGGAGGAGAGACCCAGTACTTC.

The chain carries TRBV6-5 and TRBJ2-5; D remains unclear. CDR3 length equals 14 residues. V lost 2 bases and J lost 5, with 12 bases in between. The V gene's germline CDR1 is MNHEY and CDR2 SVGAGI. Here the CDR3 reads CASSYPPGVETQYF. CDR3 nucleotides: TGTGCCAGCAGTTACCCCCCAGGAGTGGAGACCCAGTACTTC.

This clone was observed a few times. This chain links TRBV5-1 with TRBJ1-5; D perhaps matches TRBD1 (5 bases). Germline V lookup: CDR1 SGHRS, CDR2 YFSETQ. The CDR3 sequence is 15 residues long. V dropped 4 bases and J dropped 1 base, with 12 bases sitting between them. CDR3 sequence: CASSPGTMSNQPQHF. In nucleotides, the CDR3 is TGCGCCAGCAGCCCCGGGACCATGAGCAATCAGCCCCAGCATTTT.

Points on this clone: The same CDR3 arises from other DNA sequences in this sample as well. This chain uses TRBV19 with TRBJ1-2; D is ambiguous. The CDR3 sequence is 14 residues long. Trimming cost V 8 bases and J 1 base, with 14 bases left between them. The germline CDR1 and CDR2 sequences are LNHDA and SQIVND (reference sequence). The DNA of the CDR3 is TGTGCCAGTTCTACTCCGGGCCTTAACTATGGCTACACCTTC. This sequence encodes CASSTPGLNYGYTF. The full variable domain, rest sourced from reference TRBV19 and TRBJ1-2, is DGGITQSPKYLFRKEGQNVTLSCEQNLNHDAMYWYRQDPGQGLRLIYYSQIVNDFQKGDIAEGYSVSREKKESFPLTVTSAQKNPTAFYLCASSTPGLNYGYTFGSGTRLTVV.

This chain joins TRBV28 and TRBJ2-1, with 7 positions matching TRBD2. J gave up 3 bases and V 8 bases, and 4 bases lay outside the gene matches. Germline V CDR1 and CDR2: MDHEN, SYDVKM. CDR3 length: 13 residues. CDR3 region: CASHGGNYNEQFF. The DNA of the CDR3 is TGTGCCAGCCACGGGGGGAACTACAATGAGCAGTTCTTC.

The chain links TRBV18 to TRBJ2-4; D is unresolved. The V gene's germline CDR1 is KGHSH and CDR2 LQKENI. This CDR3 has 14 amino acids. The germline V and J ends were trimmed by 4 bases and 2 bases, with 9 bases remaining between them. The DNA of the CDR3 is TGTGCCAGCTCACGTCTCGGGTCCAAAAACATTCAGTACTTC. It encodes CASSRLGSKNIQYF. Using reference TRBV18 and TRBJ2-4 for the parts outside the CDR3, the full variable domain is NAGVMQNPRHLVRRRGQEARLRCSPMKGHSHVYWYRQLPEEGLKFMVYLQKENIIDESGMPKERFSAEFPKEGPSILRIQQVVRGDSAAYFCASSRLGSKNIQYFGAGTRLSVL.

This clone turned up a few times. The same CDR3 also results from other DNA sequences found in this sample. CDR3 residues: CASSPDRVQPQHF. In DNA, the CDR3 is TGTGCCAGTAGTCCGGACAGGGTACAGCCCCAGCATTTT. The genes are TRBV19 and TRBJ1-5; 8 bases line up with TRBD1. The V gene end was trimmed by 5 bases and the J gene end by 7 bases; junction bases not matched to a gene: 4. The CDR3 is 13 amino acids. Looked up from germline, CDR1 is LNHDA and CDR2 is SQIVND (reference sequence). Drawing the rest from reference TRBV19 and TRBJ1-5, the complete variable domain is DGGITQSPKYLFRKEGQNVTLSCEQNLNHDAMYWYRQDPGQGLRLIYYSQIVNDFQKGDIAEGYSVSREKKESFPLTVTSAQKNPTAFYLCASSPDRVQPQHFGDGTRLSIL.

Ten or more counts support this clone. V and J are TRBV4-3 and TRBJ2-7, with 10 bases that match TRBD1. The length of the CDR3 is 14 residues. Germline CDR1 reads LGHNA; CDR2 reads YSLEER. Losses at the gene ends were 4 bases for V and 2 bases for J; bases not matched to a gene: 2. The CDR3 DNA is TGCGCCAGCAGCCTGGGACAGGGGACCTACGAGCAGTACTTC. Its protein product is CASSLGQGTYEQYF.

The CDR3 DNA sequence: TGTGCCAGCAGCCCCCGGACTAGTGTAAATGAGCAGTTCTTC. Its protein product is CASSPRTSVNEQFF. The chain links TRBV7-8 to TRBJ2-1; 7 bases align to TRBD2. Germline V gene sequence: CDR1 SGHVS, CDR2 FQNEAQ. V shed 5 bases and J 7 bases; nucleotides not matched to a gene: 8. This CDR3 is built from 14 residues.

The rearrangement joins TRBV5-4 to TRBJ2-7; D might be TRBD1 or TRBD2, each matching 5 bases. Germline CDR1 reads SGHNT; CDR2 reads YYREEE (reference sequence). V was cut by 4 bases and J by 4 bases, with 18 bases left in between. The CDR3 runs to 15 residues. This chain's CDR3 is CASSEAGTRGYEQYF. The DNA for the CDR3 is TGTGCCAGCAGCGAAGCCGGTACTAGGGGTTACGAGCAGTACTTC.

J is TRBJ2-2 and V is TRBV7-3; D uncertain. V dropped 5 bases and J dropped 4 bases, with 11 bases sitting between them. The germline V gene has CDR1 SGHTA and CDR2 FQGTGA. The CDR3 spans 14 residues. The CDR3 reads CASSPGLATGELFF. In nucleotides, the CDR3 is TGTGCCAGCAGCCCCGGGTTAGCCACCGGGGAGCTGTTTTTT. Filled out from reference TRBV7-3 and TRBJ2-2, the complete variable domain reads GAGVSQTPSNKVTEKGKYVELRCDPISGHTALYWYRQSLGQGPEFLIYFQGTGAADDSGLPNDRFFAVRPEGSVSTLKIQRTERGDSAVYLCASSPGLATGELFFGEGSRLTVL.

The V gene is TRBV7-9, the J gene TRBJ2-1; D is perhaps TRBD2 (5 bases). The germline CDR1 and CDR2 sequences are SEHNR and FQNEAQ (reference sequence). Trimming pared 5 bases from V and 4 bases from J, leaving 12 bases between. The CDR3 runs 14 residues. DNA of the CDR3: TGTGCCAGCAGCCCCGGTGGAGGTTACAATGAGCAGTTCTTC. It yields the protein CASSPGGGYNEQFF.

The J gene is TRBJ2-2, the V gene TRBV18, with D perhaps given as TRBD1 or TRBD2 (6 bases each). Germline-derived CDR1 and CDR2 are KGHSH and LQKENI. Trimming took 6 bases from V and 4 from J, leaving 15 bases between them. CDR3 length equals 15 residues. The CDR3 reads CASSGGPGGTGELFF. CDR3 DNA sequence: TGTGCCAGCTCCGGGGGCCCTGGAGGCACCGGGGAGCTGTTTTTT. Variable domain in full (rest from reference TRBV18 and TRBJ2-2): NAGVMQNPRHLVRRRGQEARLRCSPMKGHSHVYWYRQLPEEGLKFMVYLQKENIIDESGMPKERFSAEFPKEGPSILRIQQVVRGDSAAYFCASSGGPGGTGELFFGEGSRLTVL.

The chain combines TRBV27 with TRBJ2-6; D gene uncertain. The V end lost 5 bases, the J end lost 2 bases, and 13 bases lay between the germline ends. The CDR3 has 16 residues. The V gene's germline CDR1 is MNHEY and CDR2 SMNVEV (reference sequence). The CDR3 region has the DNA TGTGCCAGCAGTCCAATCAACAGTACTGGGGCCAACGTCCTGACTTTC. This sequence encodes CASSPINSTGANVLTF.

The V call is TRBV7-3, the J call TRBJ1-5, with a possible D match to TRBD1 (5 bases). The germline CDR1 and CDR2 sequences are SGHTA and FQGTGA. This CDR3 is built from 17 residues. Trimming left V 1 base short and J 0 bases short, with 13 bases between. CDR3 sequence: CASSLIGALDSNQPQHF. The CDR3 DNA reads TGTGCCAGCAGCTTAATTGGGGCTTTGGATAGCAATCAGCCCCAGCATTTT. The whole variable domain, remainder taken from reference TRBV7-3 and TRBJ1-5, is GAGVSQTPSNKVTEKGKYVELRCDPISGHTALYWYRQSLGQGPEFLIYFQGTGAADDSGLPNDRFFAVRPEGSVSTLKIQRTERGDSAVYLCASSLIGALDSNQPQHFGDGTRLSIL.

The chain joins TRBV7-9 to TRBJ1-3, with 8 bases fitting TRBD1. The trim removed 5 bases at V and 6 bases at J, leaving 9 bases unmatched. CDR3 size: 15 residues. Looked up from germline, CDR1 is SEHNR and CDR2 is FQNEAQ (reference sequence). The CDR3 region is CASSARQGMENTIYF. For the CDR3, the DNA is TGTGCCAGCAGCGCCCGACAGGGGATGGAAAACACCATATATTTT.